The present T cell receptor beta chain was sequenced within a study of cytomegalovirus exposure and HLA in healthy donors. Study details: There were approximately 400 genotyped donors. Of these, about 86% fell in the genetic ancestry cluster associated with self-reported Caucasian donors.

Study-wide results and caveats: In a later analysis, common viral pathogens appeared linked to several of the most significant clusters. In a later analysis, an Asian-associated ancestry cluster reportedly showed fewer N-insertions than the 666-donor mean.

V dropped 2 bases and J dropped 2 bases, with 6 bases sitting between them. In germline, CDR1 is MNHNS, CDR2 SASEGT. There are 13 residues in the CDR3. PCR was performed using 60 Vbeta and 13 Jbeta primers. Sequencing used immunoSEQ multiplex PCR; TCRdb keeps in-frame clones, though not all of them. The sample has some 180,000 clones; roughly 87% are singletons. Comment on this clone: Its antigen is unknown.

Sequenced material: PBMCs. This receptor was obtained from a boy between 2 and 10 years old in good health and CMV-seronegative. The rearrangement uses TRBV6-1 and TRBJ1-2; D is uncertain. The CDR3 sequence: CASSETPNYGYTF. CDR3 in DNA: TGTGCCAGCAGTGAAACTCCAAACTATGGCTACACCTTC.